This TCR beta chain was identified in a study of blood T cell repertoires in COVID-19 (dated by TCRdb to the early 2020s). For the wider study: Collaborator samples came from the United States, Italy and Spain and covered acute and convalescent phases of COVID-19. Nearly every sample came with metadata listing a de-identified subject ID, COVID-19 status, age in years and sex. Where available, HLA class I and class II types were obtained from metadata supplied by the sample provider rather than from assay-based typing. The samples were drawn from two sources: the first 160 participants of the ongoing ImmuneRACE study, and 1,000 to 1,500 subjects contributed by 6 global collaborators. The prospective study material was composed of cDNA or gDNA derived from T cells, B-cell-depleted T cells, or PBMCs. Deeply sampled blood TCRbeta repertoires from subjects exposed to, actively infected with, or recovered from COVID-19 were included in the dataset. The repertoires were released in a freely available public database meant as a resource for research on the immune response to SARS-CoV-2. General findings and caveats noted by the study authors: How much clinical and demographic metadata was included differed by source and by participant, and the metadata was provided uncurated.

The CDR3 sequence holds 15 residues, the cysteine and phenylalanine included. Just the 45-base CDR3 DNA is kept, in frame starting at base 1. V and J are trimmed by 4 bases and 6 bases, and the gene matches miss 4 bases of the junction. CDR1 and CDR2, looked up from the germline V gene, are MGHDK and SYGVNS. A remark on this clone: The antigen it binds to is not known. It has no much larger one-base neighbor in the sample; base qualities were not kept.

In the prospective study, participants were roughly 18 to 90 years old, resided in under 30 geographic areas of the United States, and were enrolled through a virtual design. Cohort assignment in the prospective study relied on participant-reported clinical history from a screening survey and a study questionnaire. Mobile phlebotomists in the prospective study collected whole blood, serum and a nasopharyngeal or oropharyngeal swab from every participant. Participants in the prospective study had the option to provide additional blood draws and questionnaires over an approximately 2-month period. Prospective study blood samples were shipped either frozen or at room temperature before DNA extraction. The immunoSEQ Assay, a bias-controlled multiplex PCR, was used to amplify TCRbeta CDR3 regions from genomic DNA. In the source study's methods: The number of nucleated cells in each sample was estimated by amplification of reference gene primers within the assay. To quantify the absolute abundance of each unique TCRbeta CDR3 rearrangement, sequence reads were collapsed and filtered. Productive Simpson clonality was computed per sample as the square root of Simpson's diversity index over productive rearrangements. TCRdb limited this immuneACCESS table to in-frame rearrangements with V and J called. A share of clones is missing; checked studies link under half to unresolved V genes, and the rest is unexplained. The V and J calls and the clone size are those of that table, but D and trimming were determined from the DNA. A total of 200,000 or so clones appear in this sample, approximately 88% of them only once. The top ten clones comprise approximately 2.3% of the sample.

The rearrangement joined TRBV25-1 to TRBJ1-6; 9 of the junction bases match TRBD1. Material for sequencing was PBMCs or T cells enriched from blood (not recorded which). The sequence was collected from a woman aged 40 to 50 with acute COVID-19. The DNA is TGTGCCAGCAGTGGACAGGGGGGCAGTAATTCACCCCTCCACTTT. This translates into CASSGQGGSNSPLHF.